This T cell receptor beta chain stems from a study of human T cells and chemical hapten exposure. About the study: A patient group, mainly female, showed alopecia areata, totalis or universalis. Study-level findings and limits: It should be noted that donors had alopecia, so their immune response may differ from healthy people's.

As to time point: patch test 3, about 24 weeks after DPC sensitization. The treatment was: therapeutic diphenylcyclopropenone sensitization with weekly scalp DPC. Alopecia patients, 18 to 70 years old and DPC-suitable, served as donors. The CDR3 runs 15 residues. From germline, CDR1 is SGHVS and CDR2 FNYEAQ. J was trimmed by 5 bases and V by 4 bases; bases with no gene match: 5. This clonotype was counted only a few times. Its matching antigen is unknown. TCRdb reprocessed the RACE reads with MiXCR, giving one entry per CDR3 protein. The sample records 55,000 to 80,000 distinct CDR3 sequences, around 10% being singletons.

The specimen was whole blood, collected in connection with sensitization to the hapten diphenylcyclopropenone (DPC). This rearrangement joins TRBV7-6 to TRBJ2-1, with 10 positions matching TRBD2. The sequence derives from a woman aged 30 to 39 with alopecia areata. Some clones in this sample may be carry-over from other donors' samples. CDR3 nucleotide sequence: TGTGCCAGCAGCTCCGCTAGCGGGGGTCACAATGAGCAGTTCTTC. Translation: CASSSASGGHNEQFF.